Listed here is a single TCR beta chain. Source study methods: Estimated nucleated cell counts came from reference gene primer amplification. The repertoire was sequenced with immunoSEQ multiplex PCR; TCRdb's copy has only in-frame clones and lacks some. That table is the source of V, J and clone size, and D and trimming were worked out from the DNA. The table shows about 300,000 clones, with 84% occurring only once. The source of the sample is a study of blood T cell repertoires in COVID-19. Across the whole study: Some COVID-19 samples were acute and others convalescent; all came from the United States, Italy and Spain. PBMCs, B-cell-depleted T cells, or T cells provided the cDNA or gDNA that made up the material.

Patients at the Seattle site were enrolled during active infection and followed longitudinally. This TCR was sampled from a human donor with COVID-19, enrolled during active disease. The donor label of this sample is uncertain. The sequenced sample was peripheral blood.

CDR3 sequence (DNA): TGTGCCAGCAGTGCCAGGGTAAATCAGCCCCAGCATTTT. This gives the protein CASSARVNQPQHF. The V gene is TRBV28, the J gene TRBJ1-5; maybe TRBD1 (5 bases). V lost 5 bases, J lost 4 bases, and 9 bases lay in between. The CDR3 is made up of 13 amino acids. Looked up from germline, CDR1 is MDHEN and CDR2 is SYDVKM.